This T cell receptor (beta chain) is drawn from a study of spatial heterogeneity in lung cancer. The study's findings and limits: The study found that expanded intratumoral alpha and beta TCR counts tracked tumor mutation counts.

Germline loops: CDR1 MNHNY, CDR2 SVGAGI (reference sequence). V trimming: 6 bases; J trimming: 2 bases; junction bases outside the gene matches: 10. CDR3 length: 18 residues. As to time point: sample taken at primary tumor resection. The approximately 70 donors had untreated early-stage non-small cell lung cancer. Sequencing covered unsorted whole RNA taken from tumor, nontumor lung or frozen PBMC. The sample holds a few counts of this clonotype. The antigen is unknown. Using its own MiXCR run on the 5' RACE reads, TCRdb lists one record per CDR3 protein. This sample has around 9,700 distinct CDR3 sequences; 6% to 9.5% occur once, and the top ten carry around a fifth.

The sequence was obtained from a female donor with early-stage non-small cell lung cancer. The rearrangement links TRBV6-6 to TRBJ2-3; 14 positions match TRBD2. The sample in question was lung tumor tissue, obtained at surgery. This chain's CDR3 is CASSVLLTSGGATDTQYF. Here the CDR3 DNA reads TGTGCCAGCAGCGTTCTCCTGACTAGCGGGGGGGCCACAGATACGCAGTATTTT.